This passage covers 10 T cell receptor beta chains from one sample sequenced in a study of beta chain features in type 1 diabetes. Study-wide results and caveats: The study found moderately but significantly shorter TCRB CDR3s in all four CD4+ subsets of Type 1 diabetes patients.

These receptors' antigens are unknown. Sequencing targeted expressed TCRB transcripts, as all isolated RNA had been reverse transcribed. Sequenced by immunoSEQ multiplex PCR; TCRdb stores in-frame clones only, minus some. This table has 640,000 or so clones, more than 12% appearing once. Sequencing input: naive CD4+ T cells from blood. The source is a man between 18 and 35 years old with type 1 diabetes.

This chain uses TRBV4-1 with TRBJ2-3; D is perhaps TRBD1 or TRBD2 (6 bases each). CDR3 length: 16 residues. Germline values: CDR1 MGHRA, CDR2 YSYEKL. Deletions cut 5 bases from V and 6 bases from J, with 21 bases between. CDR3: CASSGGQLPGADTQYF. The DNA of the CDR3 is TGCGCCAGCAGCGGGGGTCAGTTGCCGGGGGCGGATACGCAGTATTTT.

The table lists this clone with a few counts. The chain links TRBV5-6 to TRBJ2-6, with D perhaps TRBD1 (5 bases). The CDR3 has 17 amino acids. V lost 1 base, J lost 0 bases, and 11 bases lay in between. CDR1 is SGHDT, CDR2 YYEEEE, per germline. As DNA, the CDR3 is TGTGCCAGCAGCTTGAAGGGGATGGGCTCTGGGGCCAACGTCCTGACTTTC. As protein: CASSLKGMGSGANVLTF.

This clone was picked up a small number of times. This rearrangement joins TRBV2 to TRBJ2-5, with D tentatively TRBD2 (5 bases). The CDR3 is made up of 13 amino acids. Germline V gene lookup returns CDR1 SNHLY and CDR2 FYNNEI. The V end was cut by 7 bases, the J end by 5 bases, with 14 bases between. The CDR3 protein is CASNREGTETQYF. Written as DNA, the CDR3 is TGTGCCAGCAACCGCGAGGGCACCGAGACCCAGTACTTC.

V usage is TRBV27 and J usage is TRBJ2-7, with 12 nucleotides matching TRBD1. Per the germline V gene, CDR1 is MNHEY and CDR2 is SMNVEV (reference sequence). Trimming at V came to 5 bases and at J to 2 bases, leaving 13 bases not matched to a gene. There are 18 residues in the CDR3. As DNA, the CDR3 is TGTGCCAGCAGTCCGGGACAGGGGGCGCAGGGGTACACCTACGAGCAGTACTTC. This codes for CASSPGQGAQGYTYEQYF.

The sample holds a few counts of this clone. V usage is TRBV5-6 and J usage is TRBJ1-4; no firm D call. CDR3 length: 16 amino acids. V was cut by 6 bases and J by 0 bases, with 15 bases left in between. The germline V gene has CDR1 SGHDT and CDR2 YYEEEE. The CDR3 nucleotides are TGTGCCAGCATGACCGCCCGACCGACAACTAATGAAAAACTGTTTTTT. Its translation: CASMTARPTTNEKLFF.

This clone turned up a few times. V gene TRBV7-2 combines with J gene TRBJ1-4, with D unresolved. Per germline, CDR1 SGHTA and CDR2 FQGNSA. V lost 1 base and J lost 5, with 11 bases in between. The CDR3 covers 15 residues. The CDR3 protein is CASSLGLPDNEKLFF. DNA of the CDR3: TGTGCCAGCAGCTTAGGCTTGCCGGACAATGAAAAACTGTTTTTT. Full variable domain (rest looked up from reference TRBV7-2 and TRBJ1-4): GAGVSQSPSNKVTEKGKDVELRCDPISGHTALYWYRQSLGQGLEFLIYFQGNSAPDKSGLPSDRFSAERTGGSVSTLTIQRTQQEDSAVYLCASSLGLPDNEKLFFGSGTQLSVL.

V usage is TRBV6-5 and J usage is TRBJ1-2; perhaps TRBD1 as D (5 bases). V lost 6 bases and J 0 bases, leaving 8 bases between the germline ends. This CDR3 has 13 residues. Per germline, CDR1 MNHEY and CDR2 SVGAGI. The CDR3 region has the DNA TGTGCCAGCAGGCGGGACCCTAACTATGGCTACACCTTC. The encoded protein is CASRRDPNYGYTF.

The chain employs TRBV6-5 and TRBJ1-1; D is unclear. Germline V lookup: CDR1 MNHEY, CDR2 SVGAGI. The CDR3 covers 12 residues. Trimming removed 5 bases from V and 8 bases from J, with 12 bases in between. CDR3 amino acids: CASSGSGGEAFF. The CDR3, as DNA: TGTGCCAGCAGTGGCTCCGGAGGGGAAGCTTTCTTT.

This sequence joins TRBV10-2 and TRBJ2-1; a weak D match, TRBD2 (5 bases). The V end was cut by 9 bases, the J end by 3 bases, with 15 bases between. The CDR3 covers 14 residues. CDR1 is WSHSY and CDR2 is SAAADI in the germline V gene. This chain's CDR3 is CASSKGAYYNEQFF. Here the CDR3 DNA reads TGCGCCAGTTCTAAGGGAGCGTACTACAATGAGCAGTTCTTC.

This clone was picked up a small number of times. Other DNA sequences in this specimen translate into the identical CDR3. The V and J genes are TRBV5-6 and TRBJ2-2; a weak D match, TRBD2 (5 bases). In germline, CDR1 is SGHDT, CDR2 YYEEEE. CDR3 size: 15 residues. The V end was cut by 0 bases, the J end by 1 base, with 7 bases between. The CDR3 sequence: CASSLAGMNTGELFF. CDR3 nucleotide sequence: TGTGCCAGCAGCTTGGCGGGAATGAACACCGGGGAGCTGTTTTTT. Based on the CDR3 plus reference TRBV5-6 and TRBJ2-2, the full variable domain is DAGVTQSPTHLIKTRGQQVTLRCSPKSGHDTVSWYQQALGQGPQFIFQYYEEEERQRGNFPDRFSGHQFPNYSSELNVNALLLGDSALYLCASSLAGMNTGELFFGEGSRLTVL.